This entry describes one T cell receptor beta chain. This sample was taken from a study of blood T cell repertoires in COVID-19. Germline assignment: CDR1 ENHRY and CDR2 SYGVKD. V was trimmed by 3 bases and J by 3 bases, leaving 12 bases between them. The CDR3 runs 15 residues. Seattle's cohort entered during active infection and was followed longitudinally. How the authors handled the data: It was from reference gene primer amplification that nucleated cell counts were estimated. Produced via immunoSEQ multiplex PCR; TCRdb's table is partial and in-frame only. V, J and clone size were drawn from that table, and D and trimming were deduced from the DNA. Altogether roughly 110,000 clones are present, roughly four fifths being singletons, with the ten largest covering roughly 6%.

The material sequenced was peripheral blood. The chain joins TRBV10-3 to TRBJ1-3; D is possibly TRBD1 (5 bases). The clonotype originates from an elderly man with COVID-19, enrolled during active disease. This chain's CDR3 is CAISDSPGFGNTIYF. The CDR3 DNA reads TGTGCCATCAGTGACTCCCCAGGGTTTGGAAACACCATATATTTT.